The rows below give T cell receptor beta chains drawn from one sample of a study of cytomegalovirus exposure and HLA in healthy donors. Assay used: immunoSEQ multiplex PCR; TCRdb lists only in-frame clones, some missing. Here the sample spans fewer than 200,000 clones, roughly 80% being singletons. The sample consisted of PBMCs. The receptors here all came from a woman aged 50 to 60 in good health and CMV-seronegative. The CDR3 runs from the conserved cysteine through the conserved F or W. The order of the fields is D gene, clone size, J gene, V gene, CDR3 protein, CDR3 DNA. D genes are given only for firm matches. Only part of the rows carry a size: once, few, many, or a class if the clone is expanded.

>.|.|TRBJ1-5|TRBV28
CASSGGKYGNQPQHF
TGTGCCAGCAGTGGAGGGAAGTATGGCAATCAGCCCCAGCATTTT
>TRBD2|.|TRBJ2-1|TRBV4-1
CASSQGGFLTPSGSYWAEQFF
TGCGCCAGCAGCCAAGGAGGATTTCTGACCCCTAGCGGGAGCTATTGGGCTGAGCAGTTCTTC
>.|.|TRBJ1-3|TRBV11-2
CASSFSGASGNTIYF
TGTGCCAGCAGCTTTTCAGGGGCTTCTGGAAACACCATATATTTT
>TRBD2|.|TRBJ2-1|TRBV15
CATSRGGLAGDSEQFF
TGTGCCACCAGCAGAGGGGGACTAGCGGGAGATAGTGAGCAGTTCTTC
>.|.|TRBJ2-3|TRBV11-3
CASSPHQGTTDTQYF
TGTGCCAGCAGCCCCCACCAGGGGACCACAGATACGCAGTATTTT
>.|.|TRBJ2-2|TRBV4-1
CASSQALGRELFF
TGCGCCAGCAGCCAAGCGTTGGGCCGGGAGCTGTTTTTT
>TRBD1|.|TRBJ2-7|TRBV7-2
CASSLVGTDTYEQYF
TGTGCCAGCAGCTTAGTCGGGACAGATACCTACGAGCAGTACTTC
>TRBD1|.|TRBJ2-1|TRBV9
CASSRGQGDNEQFF
TGTGCCAGCAGCCGGGGACAGGGAGACAATGAGCAGTTCTTC
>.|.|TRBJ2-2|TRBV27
CASSSRGASTGELFF
TGTGCCAGCAGTTCACGGGGGGCGTCCACCGGGGAGCTGTTTTTT
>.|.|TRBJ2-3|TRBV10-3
CAIHGGVSTDTQYF
TGTGCCATCCACGGCGGGGTTAGCACAGATACGCAGTATTTT
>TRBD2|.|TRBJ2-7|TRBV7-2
CASSLGRGGDEQYF
TGTGCCAGCAGCTTAGGACGGGGGGGGGACGAGCAGTACTTC
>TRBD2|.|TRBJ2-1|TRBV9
CASSSSGAEQFF
TGTGCCAGCAGCTCTAGCGGGGCTGAGCAGTTCTTC
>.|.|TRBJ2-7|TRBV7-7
CASSLALGSGYEQYF
TGTGCCAGCAGCTTAGCGCTCGGGAGTGGCTACGAGCAGTACTTC
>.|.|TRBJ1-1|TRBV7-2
CASSSHRRNTEAFF
TGTGCCAGCAGCTCACACAGGAGGAACACTGAAGCTTTCTTT
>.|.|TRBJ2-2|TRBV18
CASSPDYTGELFF
TGTGCCAGCTCACCAGACTACACCGGGGAGCTGTTTTTT
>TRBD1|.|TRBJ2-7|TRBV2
CASTLGGQGSYEQYF
TGTGCCAGCACTCTGGGGGGACAGGGCTCCTACGAGCAGTACTTC
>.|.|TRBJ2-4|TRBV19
CASNPRSGGSDIQYF
TGTGCCAGTAACCCCAGGTCGGGGGGCTCGGACATTCAGTACTTC
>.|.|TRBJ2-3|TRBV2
CASTRVDTQYF
TGTGCCAGCACCAGGGTAGATACGCAGTATTTT
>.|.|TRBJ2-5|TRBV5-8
CASSLNSKETQYF
TGTGCCAGCAGCTTGAACAGTAAAGAGACCCAGTACTTC
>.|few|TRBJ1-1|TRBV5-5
CASSLRAAIGGTEAFF
TGTGCCAGCAGCTTAAGGGCAGCTATTGGAGGGACTGAAGCTTTCTTT
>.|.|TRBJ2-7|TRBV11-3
CASSPPPRHSYEQYF
TGTGCCAGCAGCCCTCCCCCGAGGCACTCCTACGAGCAGTACTTC
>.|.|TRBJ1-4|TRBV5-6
CASSFTVFGDEKLFF
TGTGCCAGCAGTTTCACGGTTTTCGGGGATGAAAAACTGTTTTTT
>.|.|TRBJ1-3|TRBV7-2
CASSLGGRGNTIYF
TGTGCCAGCAGCTTGGGGGGGCGCGGAAACACCATATATTTT
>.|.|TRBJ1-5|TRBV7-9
CASSADISNQPQHF
TGTGCCAGCAGCGCGGACATAAGCAATCAGCCCCAGCATTTT
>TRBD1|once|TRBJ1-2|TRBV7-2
CASSLPRDSSGGGYTF
TGTGCCAGCAGCTTACCCCGGGACAGCTCAGGGGGTGGCTACACCTTC
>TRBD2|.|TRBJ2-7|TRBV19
CASSNGLAHGYEQYF
TGTGCCAGTAGTAACGGACTAGCCCACGGCTACGAGCAGTACTTC
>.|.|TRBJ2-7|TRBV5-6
CASSPQGFAYEQYF
TGTGCCAGCAGCCCTCAGGGGTTTGCCTACGAGCAGTACTTC
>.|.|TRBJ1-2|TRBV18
CASSPVSGGGTFNYGYTF
TGTGCCAGCTCACCTGTTTCGGGTGGAGGGACCTTCAACTATGGCTACACCTTC
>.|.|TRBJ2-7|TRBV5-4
CASSLKGHYEQYF
TGTGCCAGCAGCTTGAAGGGGCACTACGAGCAGTACTTC
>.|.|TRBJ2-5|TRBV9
CASSPPGGTQYF
TGTGCCAGCAGCCCCCCTGGAGGGACCCAGTACTTC
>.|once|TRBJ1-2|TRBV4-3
CASGTASGYGYTF
TGCGCCAGCGGTACGGCTTCGGGCTATGGCTACACCTTC
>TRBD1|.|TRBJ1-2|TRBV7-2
CASSGRDRGMYGYTF
TGTGCCAGCAGCGGGAGGGACAGGGGAATGTATGGCTACACCTTC
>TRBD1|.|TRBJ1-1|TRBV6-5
CASSYSQGAPEAFF
TGTGCCAGCAGTTACTCTCAGGGGGCACCTGAAGCTTTCTTT
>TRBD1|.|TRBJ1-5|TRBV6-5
CASRTGVGNQPQHF
TGTGCCAGCAGGACAGGGGTCGGCAATCAGCCCCAGCATTTT
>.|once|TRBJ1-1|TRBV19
CASSIRSTEAFF
TGTGCCAGTAGTATACGGAGCACTGAAGCTTTCTTT
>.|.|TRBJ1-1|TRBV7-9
CASSPQVTSTEAFF
TGTGCCAGCAGCCCACAAGTCACGTCCACTGAAGCTTTCTTT
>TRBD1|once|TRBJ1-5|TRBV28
CASRVGQDNQPQHF
TGTGCCAGCAGAGTGGGACAGGACAATCAGCCCCAGCATTTT
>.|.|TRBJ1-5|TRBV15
CATSGGARGSQPQHF
TGTGCCACCAGCGGGGGCGCTAGGGGTAGCCAGCCCCAGCATTTT
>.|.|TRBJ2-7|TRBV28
CASIPGHTSYEQYF
TGTGCCAGCATACCGGGACACACCAGCTACGAGCAGTACTTC
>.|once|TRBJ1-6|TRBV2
CASTYRQATSLHF
TGTGCCAGCACTTATAGACAGGCAACTTCCCTCCACTTT
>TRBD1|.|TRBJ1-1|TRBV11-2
CASNRFSGTAVGSDTEAFF
TGTGCCAGCAACAGATTCTCCGGGACAGCCGTTGGTAGTGACACTGAAGCTTTCTTT
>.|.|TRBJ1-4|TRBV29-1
CSVGGGYEKLFF
TGCAGCGTTGGGGGGGGATATGAAAAACTGTTTTTT
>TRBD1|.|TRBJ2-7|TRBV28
CASSSPGQGSYEQYF
TGTGCCAGCAGTTCTCCGGGACAGGGTTCCTACGAGCAGTACTTC
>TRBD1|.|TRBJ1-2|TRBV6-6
CASNKQGAVYGYTF
TGTGCCAGCAACAAACAGGGGGCGGTCTATGGCTACACCTTC
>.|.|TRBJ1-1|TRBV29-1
CSVVGGWNTEAFF
TGCAGCGTCGTCGGGGGGTGGAACACTGAAGCTTTCTTT
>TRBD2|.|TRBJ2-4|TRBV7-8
CASSSTSGNGDIQYF
TGTGCCAGCAGCTCGACTAGCGGGAATGGGGACATTCAGTACTTC
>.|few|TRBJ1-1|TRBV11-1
CASSPSARTEAFF
TGTGCCAGCAGCCCCAGCGCGCGAACTGAAGCTTTCTTT
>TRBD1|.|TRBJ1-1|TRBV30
CAWREDRGEAFF
TGTGCCTGGAGGGAGGACAGGGGAGAAGCTTTCTTT
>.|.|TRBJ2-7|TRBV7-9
CASSLGYGDYEQYF
TGTGCCAGCAGCTTAGGGTACGGAGACTACGAGCAGTACTTC
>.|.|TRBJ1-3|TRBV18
CASSRPGAGNTIYF
TGTGCCAGCTCACGCCCCGGGGCTGGAAACACCATATATTTT
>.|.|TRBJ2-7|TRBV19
CASSPGSSYEQYF
TGTGCCAGTAGTCCGGGGAGCTCCTACGAGCAGTACTTC
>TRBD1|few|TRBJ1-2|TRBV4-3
CASSPEGQGSGYGYTF
TGCGCCAGCAGCCCCGAAGGACAGGGGTCGGGATATGGCTACACCTTC
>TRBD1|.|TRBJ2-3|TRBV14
CASSQDRAGGRTDTQYF
TGTGCCAGCAGCCAAGATCGGGCAGGGGGCCGCACAGATACGCAGTATTTT
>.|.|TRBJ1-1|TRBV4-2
CASSPQDWNTEAFF
TGTGCCAGCAGCCCCCAGGACTGGAACACTGAAGCTTTCTTT
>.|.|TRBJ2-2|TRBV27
CASSLLDPGGELFF
TGTGCCAGCAGTTTATTGGACCCGGGGGGGGAGCTGTTTTTT
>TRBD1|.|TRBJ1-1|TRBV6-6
CASRDREFEAFF
TGTGCCAGCAGAGACAGGGAATTTGAAGCTTTCTTT
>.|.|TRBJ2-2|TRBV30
CAWSVSANTGELFF
TGTGCCTGGAGTGTCTCCGCGAACACCGGGGAGCTGTTTTTT
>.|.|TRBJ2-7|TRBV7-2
CASSPSRHSYEQYF
TGTGCCAGCAGCCCGTCTCGACACTCCTACGAGCAGTACTTC
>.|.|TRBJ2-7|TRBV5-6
CASSLGQNHLYEQYF
TGTGCCAGCAGCTTAGGACAGAATCATCTCTACGAGCAGTACTTC